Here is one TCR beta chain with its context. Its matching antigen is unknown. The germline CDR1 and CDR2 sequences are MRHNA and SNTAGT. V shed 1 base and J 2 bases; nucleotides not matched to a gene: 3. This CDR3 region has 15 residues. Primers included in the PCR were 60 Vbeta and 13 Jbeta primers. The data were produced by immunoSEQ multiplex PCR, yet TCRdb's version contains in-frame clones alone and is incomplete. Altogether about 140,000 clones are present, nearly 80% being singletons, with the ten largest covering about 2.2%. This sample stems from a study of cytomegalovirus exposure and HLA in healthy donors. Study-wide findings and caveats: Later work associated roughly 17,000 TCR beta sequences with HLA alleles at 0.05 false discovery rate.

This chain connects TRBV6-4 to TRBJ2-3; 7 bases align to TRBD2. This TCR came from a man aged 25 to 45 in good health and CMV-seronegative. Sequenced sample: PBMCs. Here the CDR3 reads CASSDWGGSTDTQYF. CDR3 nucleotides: TGTGCCAGCAGTGACTGGGGGGGATCCACAGATACGCAGTATTTT.